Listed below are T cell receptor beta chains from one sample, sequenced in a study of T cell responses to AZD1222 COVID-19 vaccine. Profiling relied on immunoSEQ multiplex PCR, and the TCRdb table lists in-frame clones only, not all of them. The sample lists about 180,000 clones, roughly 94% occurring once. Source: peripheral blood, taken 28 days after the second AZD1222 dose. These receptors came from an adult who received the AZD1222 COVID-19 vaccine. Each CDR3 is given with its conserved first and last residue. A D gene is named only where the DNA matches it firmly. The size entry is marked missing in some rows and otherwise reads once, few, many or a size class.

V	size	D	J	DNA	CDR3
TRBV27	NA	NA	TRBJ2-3	TGTGCCAGCAGTTTAACAGGCCCAGATACGCAGTATTTT	CASSLTGPDTQYF
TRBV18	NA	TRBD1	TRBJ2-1	TGTGCCAGCTCACCACAGGGGACAGGGGGCAATGAGCAGTTCTTC	CASSPQGTGGNEQFF
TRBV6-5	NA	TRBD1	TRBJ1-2	TGTGCCAGCAGTTACTCGGGGACAGACCCTAACTATGGCTACACCTTC	CASSYSGTDPNYGYTF
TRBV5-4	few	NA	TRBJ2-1	TGTGCCAGCAGCTTGTTTGCGGCAGGTGAGCAGTTCTTC	CASSLFAAGEQFF
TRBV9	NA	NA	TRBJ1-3	TGTGCCAGCAGCGTCTTTGACAGTGGAAACACCATATATTTT	CASSVFDSGNTIYF
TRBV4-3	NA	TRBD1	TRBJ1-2	TGCGCCAGCAGCAACGACAGGGGAATCCCTGGCTACACCTTC	CASSNDRGIPGYTF
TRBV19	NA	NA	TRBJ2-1	TGTGCCAGTAGCATGATGACAGTCGCCAATGAGCAGTTCTTC	CASSMMTVANEQFF
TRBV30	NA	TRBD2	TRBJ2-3	TGTGCCTGGGGGGAGGGACTAGCGGGAGATTCAGATACGCAGTATTTT	CAWGEGLAGDSDTQYF
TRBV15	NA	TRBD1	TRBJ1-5	TGTGCCACCAGCAGCGACAGGGTTTCTCAGCCCCAGCATTTT	CATSSDRVSQPQHF
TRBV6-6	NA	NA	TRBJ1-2	TGTGCCATCAAGGGGTACGGCTATGGCTACACCTTC	CAIKGYGYGYTF
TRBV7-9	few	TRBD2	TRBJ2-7	TGTGCCAGCAGCTTAGGGGGGGGGAACAGAGCCTACGAGCAGTACTTC	CASSLGGGNRAYEQYF
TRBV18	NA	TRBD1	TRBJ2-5	TGTGCCAGCTCACCCGACTCAGGGACAGCGTACTTC	CASSPDSGTAYF
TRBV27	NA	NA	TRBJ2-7	TGTGCCAGCAGTTTATACGGGAATCAGGACGAGCAGTACTTC	CASSLYGNQDEQYF
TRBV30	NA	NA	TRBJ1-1	TGTGCCTGGAGTGTCACACCGTCGGGTGGTTTCTTT	CAWSVTPSGGFF
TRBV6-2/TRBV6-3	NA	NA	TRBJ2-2	TGTGCCAGCAGCTCGGGACTGGAGAACACCGGGGAGCTGTTTTTT	CASSSGLENTGELFF
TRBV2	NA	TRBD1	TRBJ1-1	TGTGCCAGCAGGGGACAGAGTTTAATGAACACTGAAGCTTTCTTT	CASRGQSLMNTEAFF
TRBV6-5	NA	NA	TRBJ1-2	TGTGCCAGCCAGGGGCTGGAGAACTATGGCTACACCTTC	CASQGLENYGYTF